This is a list of T cell receptor beta chains from one sample in a study of T cell changes during pregnancy in multiple sclerosis. Repertoires were generated with immunoSEQ multiplex PCR, while TCRdb's copy carries only in-frame clones and drops some. The data show 45,000 to 50,000 clones, with roughly nine tenths seen just once and 0.37% held by the top ten. The starting material was CD4+ T cells from peripheral blood mononuclear cells, obtained in the second trimester of pregnancy. The receptors come from a female donor in good health, enrolled as a control in a pregnancy study. CDR3s include the opening cysteine and the closing phenylalanine or tryptophan. The D gene is left open where the match is weak. Expanded clones are given a class, and other clones once, few, many or no size at all.

j_call clone_size v_call cdr3_length d_call cdr3_aa cdr3_nt
TRBJ1-2 - TRBV4-3 17 TRBD1 CASSQVFGTGDRYGYTF TGCGCCAGCAGCCAGGTTTTCGGGACAGGGGACCGATATGGCTACACCTTC
TRBJ2-7 - TRBV2 15 TRBD1 CASSVKYRGLLEQYF TGTGCCAGCAGCGTGAAGTACAGGGGGCTCCTCGAGCAGTACTTC
TRBJ2-7 - TRBV5-1 13 - CASSTQGGYEQYF TGCGCCAGCAGCACCCAGGGGGGCTACGAGCAGTACTTC
TRBJ2-7 - TRBV19 12 - CARDEGAYEQYF TGTGCCAGGGACGAGGGGGCCTACGAGCAGTACTTC
TRBJ2-5 once TRBV5-6 13 - CASSLVAGETQYF TGTGCCAGCAGCTTGGTAGCAGGGGAGACCCAGTACTTC
TRBJ2-2 - TRBV25-1 15 TRBD1 CASRQGQVNTGELFF TGTGCCAGCAGGCAAGGACAGGTGAACACCGGGGAGCTGTTTTTT
TRBJ1-6 once TRBV7-8 13 TRBD1 CASTTGGTGPLHF TGTGCCAGCACGACAGGGGGAACAGGACCCCTCCACTTT
TRBJ1-1 - TRBV2 15 - CASSEVRTANTEAFF TGTGCCAGCAGTGAAGTTAGGACAGCGAACACTGAAGCTTTCTTT
TRBJ1-4 - TRBV10-3 16 - CAISESAGETNEKLFF TGTGCCATCAGTGAGTCGGCAGGGGAAACTAATGAAAAACTGTTTTTT
TRBJ2-3 - TRBV5-6 17 TRBD2 CASSPLTGLAGTDTQYF TGTGCCAGCAGCCCCTTAACCGGACTAGCGGGGACAGATACGCAGTATTTT
TRBJ2-2 few TRBV30 14 - CAWTRSGLTGELFF TGTGCCTGGACCCGGTCAGGGTTGACCGGGGAGCTGTTTTTT
TRBJ2-7 - TRBV23-1 16 - CASSQSLQRTDYEQYF TGCGCCAGCAGTCAATCGCTGCAGAGGACAGACTACGAGCAGTACTTC
TRBJ2-7 - TRBV2 13 - CASSDRQFYEQYF TGTGCCAGCAGTGACCGACAGTTCTACGAGCAGTACTTC